This T cell receptor (beta chain) was retrieved from a study of shared clonotypes between healthy human individuals. Every donor was a Caucasian adult from Nashville, Tennessee. The CDR3 runs to 13 residues. The germline V gene has CDR1 SGDLS and CDR2 YYNGEE. V dropped 0 bases and J dropped 9 bases, with 9 bases sitting between them. At the deep level, the assay was run. Replicate sorted-subset PCRs were loaded with 150 to 250 ng DNA, roughly 33,000 T cell genomes. Under the authors' procedure: With immunoSEQ giving junction-only sequences and no quality scores, filtering differed. TCRdb's table, derived via immunoSEQ multiplex PCR, lists solely in-frame clones and lacks some. V and J calls and clone size are as listed in that table; D and trimming were resolved from the DNA. The sample carries around 690,000 clones, about 92% recorded once.

The origin of this receptor is a man between 18 and 35 years old in good health. Some clones in this sample may be carry-over from other donors' samples. The chain carries TRBV9 and TRBJ2-2, with D unresolved. The sequencing input was memory CD8+ T cells from PBMCs. Subset noted: CD45RO+ cells pooled with CCR7-negative TemRA cells. CDR3 DNA sequence: TGTGCCAGCAGCGTAGGAGGAGCTCGGGAGCTGTTTTTT. As protein: CASSVGGARELFF.